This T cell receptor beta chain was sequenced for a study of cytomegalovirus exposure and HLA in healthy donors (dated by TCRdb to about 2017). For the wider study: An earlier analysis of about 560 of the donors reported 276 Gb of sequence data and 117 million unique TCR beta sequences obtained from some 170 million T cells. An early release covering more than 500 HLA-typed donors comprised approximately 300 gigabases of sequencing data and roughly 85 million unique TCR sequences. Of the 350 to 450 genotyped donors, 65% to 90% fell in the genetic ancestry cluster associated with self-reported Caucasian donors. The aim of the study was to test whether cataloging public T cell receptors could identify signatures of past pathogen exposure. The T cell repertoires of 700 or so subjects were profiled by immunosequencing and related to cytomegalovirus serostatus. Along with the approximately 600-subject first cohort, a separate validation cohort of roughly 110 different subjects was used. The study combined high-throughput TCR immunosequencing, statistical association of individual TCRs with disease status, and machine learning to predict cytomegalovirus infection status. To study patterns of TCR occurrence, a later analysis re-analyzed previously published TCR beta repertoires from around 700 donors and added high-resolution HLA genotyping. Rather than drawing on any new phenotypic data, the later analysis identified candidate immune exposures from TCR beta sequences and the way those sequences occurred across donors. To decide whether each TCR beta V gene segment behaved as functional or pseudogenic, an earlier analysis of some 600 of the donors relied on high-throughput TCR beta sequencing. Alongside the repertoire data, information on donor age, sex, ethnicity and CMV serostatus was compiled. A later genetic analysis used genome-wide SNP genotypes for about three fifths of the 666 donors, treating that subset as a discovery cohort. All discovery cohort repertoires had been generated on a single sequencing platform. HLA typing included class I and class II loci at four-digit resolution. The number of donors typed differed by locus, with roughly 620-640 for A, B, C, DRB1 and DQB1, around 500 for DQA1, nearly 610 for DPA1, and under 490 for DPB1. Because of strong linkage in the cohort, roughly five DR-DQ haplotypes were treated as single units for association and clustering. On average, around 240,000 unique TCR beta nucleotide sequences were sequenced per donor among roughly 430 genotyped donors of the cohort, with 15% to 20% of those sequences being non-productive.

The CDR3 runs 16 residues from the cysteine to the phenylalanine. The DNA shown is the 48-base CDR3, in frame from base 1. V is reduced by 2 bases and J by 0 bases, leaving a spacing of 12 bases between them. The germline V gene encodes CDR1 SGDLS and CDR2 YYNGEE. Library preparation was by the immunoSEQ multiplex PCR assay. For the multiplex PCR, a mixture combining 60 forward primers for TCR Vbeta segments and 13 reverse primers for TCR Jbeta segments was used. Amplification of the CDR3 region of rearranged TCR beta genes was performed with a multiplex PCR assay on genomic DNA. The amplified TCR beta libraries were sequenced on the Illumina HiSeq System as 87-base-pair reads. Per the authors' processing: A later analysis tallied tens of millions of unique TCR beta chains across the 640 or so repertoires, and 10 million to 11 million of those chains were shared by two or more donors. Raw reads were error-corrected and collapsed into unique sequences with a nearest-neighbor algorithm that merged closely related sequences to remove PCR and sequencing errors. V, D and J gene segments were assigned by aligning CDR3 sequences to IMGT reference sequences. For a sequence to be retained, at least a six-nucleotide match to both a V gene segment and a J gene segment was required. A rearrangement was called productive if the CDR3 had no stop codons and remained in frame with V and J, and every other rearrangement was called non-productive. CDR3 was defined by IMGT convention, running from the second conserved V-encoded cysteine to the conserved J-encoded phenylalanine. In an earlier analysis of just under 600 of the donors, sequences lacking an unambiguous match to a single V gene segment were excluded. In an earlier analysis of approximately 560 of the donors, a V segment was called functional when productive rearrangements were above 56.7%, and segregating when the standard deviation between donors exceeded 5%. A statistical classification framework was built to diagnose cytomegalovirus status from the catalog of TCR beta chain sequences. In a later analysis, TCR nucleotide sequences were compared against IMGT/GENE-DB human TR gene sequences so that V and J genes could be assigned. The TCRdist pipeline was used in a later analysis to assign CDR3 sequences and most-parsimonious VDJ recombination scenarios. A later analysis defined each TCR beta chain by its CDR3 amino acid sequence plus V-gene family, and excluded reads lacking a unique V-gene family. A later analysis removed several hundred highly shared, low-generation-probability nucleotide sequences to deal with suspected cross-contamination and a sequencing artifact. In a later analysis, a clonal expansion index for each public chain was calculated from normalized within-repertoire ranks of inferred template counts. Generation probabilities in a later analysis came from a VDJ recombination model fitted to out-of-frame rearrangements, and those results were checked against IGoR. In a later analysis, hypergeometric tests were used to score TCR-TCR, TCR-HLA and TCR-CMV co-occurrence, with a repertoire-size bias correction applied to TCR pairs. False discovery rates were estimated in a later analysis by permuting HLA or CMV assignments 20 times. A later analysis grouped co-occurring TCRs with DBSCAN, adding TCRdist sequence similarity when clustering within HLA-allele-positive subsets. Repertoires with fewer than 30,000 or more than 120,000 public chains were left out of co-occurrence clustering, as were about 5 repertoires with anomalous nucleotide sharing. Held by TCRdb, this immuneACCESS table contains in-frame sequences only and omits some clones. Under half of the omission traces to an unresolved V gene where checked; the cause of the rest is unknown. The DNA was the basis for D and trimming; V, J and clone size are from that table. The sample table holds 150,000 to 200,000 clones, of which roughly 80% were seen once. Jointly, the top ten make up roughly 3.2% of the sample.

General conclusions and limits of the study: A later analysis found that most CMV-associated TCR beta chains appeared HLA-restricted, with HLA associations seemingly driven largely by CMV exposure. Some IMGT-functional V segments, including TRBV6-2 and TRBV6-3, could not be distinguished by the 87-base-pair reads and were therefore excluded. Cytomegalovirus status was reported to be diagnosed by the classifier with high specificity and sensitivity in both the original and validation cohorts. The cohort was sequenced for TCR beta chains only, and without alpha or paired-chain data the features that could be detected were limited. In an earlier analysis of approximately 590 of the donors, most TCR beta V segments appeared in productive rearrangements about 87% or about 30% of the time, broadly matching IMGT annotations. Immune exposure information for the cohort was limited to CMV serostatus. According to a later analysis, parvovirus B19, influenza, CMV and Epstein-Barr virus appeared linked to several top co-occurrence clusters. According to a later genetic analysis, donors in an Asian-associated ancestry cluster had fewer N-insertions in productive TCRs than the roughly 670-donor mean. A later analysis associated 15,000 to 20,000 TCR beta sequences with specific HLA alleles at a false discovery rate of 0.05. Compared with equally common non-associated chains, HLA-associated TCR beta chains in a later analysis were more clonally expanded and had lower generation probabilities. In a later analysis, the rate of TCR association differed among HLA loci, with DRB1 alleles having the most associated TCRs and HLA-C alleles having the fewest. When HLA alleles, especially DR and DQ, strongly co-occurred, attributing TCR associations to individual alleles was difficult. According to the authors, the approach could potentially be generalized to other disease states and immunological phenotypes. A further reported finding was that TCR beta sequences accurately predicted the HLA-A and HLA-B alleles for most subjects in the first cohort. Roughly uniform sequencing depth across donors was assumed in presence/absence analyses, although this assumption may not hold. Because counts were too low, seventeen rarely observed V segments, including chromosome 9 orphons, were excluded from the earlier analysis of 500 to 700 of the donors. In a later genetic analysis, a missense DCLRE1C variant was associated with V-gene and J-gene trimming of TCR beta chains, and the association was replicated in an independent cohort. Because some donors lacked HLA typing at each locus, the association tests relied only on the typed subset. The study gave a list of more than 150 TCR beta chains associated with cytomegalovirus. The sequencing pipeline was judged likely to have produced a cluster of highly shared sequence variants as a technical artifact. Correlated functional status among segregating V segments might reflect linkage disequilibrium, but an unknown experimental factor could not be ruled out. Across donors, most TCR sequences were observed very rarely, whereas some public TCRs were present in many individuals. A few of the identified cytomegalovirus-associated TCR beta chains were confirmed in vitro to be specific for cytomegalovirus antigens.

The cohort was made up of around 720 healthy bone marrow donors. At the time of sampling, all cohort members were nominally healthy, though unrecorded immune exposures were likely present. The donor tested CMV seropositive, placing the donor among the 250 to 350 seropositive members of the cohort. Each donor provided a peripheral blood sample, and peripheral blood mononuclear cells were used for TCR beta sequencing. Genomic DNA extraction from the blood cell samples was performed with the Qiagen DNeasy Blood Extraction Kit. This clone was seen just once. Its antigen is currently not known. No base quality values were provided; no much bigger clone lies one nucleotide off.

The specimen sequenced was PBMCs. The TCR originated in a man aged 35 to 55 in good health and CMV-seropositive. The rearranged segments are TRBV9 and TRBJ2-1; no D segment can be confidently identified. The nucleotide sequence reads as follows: TGTGCCAGCAGCGTTATCCCGTCTAGCTCCTACAATGAGCAGTTCTTC. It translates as CASSVIPSSSYNEQFF.